A single sample gave rise to the 3 T cell receptor beta chains below, sequenced in a study of T-cell reconstitution after alpha-beta-depleted transplantation in children. Using unique molecular identifiers, the investigators prepared the TCRbeta library. TCRdb ran MiXCR on the PCR reads and lists one entry per CDR3 protein. The table lists around 600,000 distinct CDR3 sequences, 23% of them singletons. Source: PBMCs, mostly from graft donor cells, taken 360 days after TCRalphabeta/CD19-depleted stem cell transplant. Receptors originate from a boy under two years old who had a stem cell transplant for acute myeloid leukemia, so the T cells may come from the graft donor.

The table lists this clonotype with many counts. The chain is built from TRBV7-9 and TRBJ2-2, with 8 bases lining up with TRBD1. Losses at the gene ends were 5 bases for V and 3 bases for J; bases not matched to a gene: 11. The germline gives CDR1 SEHNR, CDR2 FQNEAQ (reference sequence). The CDR3 totals 17 residues. The CDR3 DNA reads as TGTGCCAGCAGCAACCAGGGGGCCTGGGGGGACACCGGGGAGCTGTTTTTT. Translated: CASSNQGAWGDTGELFF.

Only a few counts were recorded for this clonotype. This chain uses TRBV20-1 with TRBJ2-1; possible D gene TRBD2, 7 bases. The CDR3 spans 17 residues. V was pared by 2 bases and J by 0 bases, with 17 bases between. Germline CDR1 DFQATT, CDR2 SNEGSKA (reference sequence). The CDR3 protein is CSARLAGASNSYNEQFF. CDR3 coding DNA: TGCAGTGCTAGACTGGCGGGGGCTTCGAACTCCTACAATGAGCAGTTCTTC.

This clonotype was detected only a few times. CDR3 sequence reads: CSARFPRTGVTDTQYF. Written as DNA, the CDR3 is TGCAGTGCTAGATTTCCGAGGACAGGGGTCACAGATACGCAGTATTTT. The rearrangement joins TRBV20-1 to TRBJ2-3, with 9 bases aligning to TRBD1. After removal of 2 bases from V and 2 bases from J, the junction contained 8 bases not matched to a gene. CDR3 length equals 16 residues. Germline assignment: CDR1 DFQATT and CDR2 SNEGSKA (reference sequence).